Below are 27 T cell receptor beta chains sequenced from a single sample in a study of T cell repertoires in cytomegalovirus infection. TCRdb re-derived calls from the reads in MiXCR, one entry per CDR3 protein. The sample has 290,000 or so distinct CDR3 sequences, under 30% seen once. Sequencing used PBMCs. These receptors were obtained from a human donor in good health (CMV status not recorded). Some clones in this sample may be carry-over from other donors' samples.

As concerns this clonotype: Compared with germline, one end of the junction differs, possibly owing to a read error. This chain connects TRBV5-1 to TRBJ2-5; D uncertain. Germline lookup yields CDR1 SGHRS and CDR2 YFSETQ. The CDR3 spans 13 residues. The CDR3 spells CASSLSAEETHYF. The CDR3 region has the DNA TGCGCCAGCAGCTTGTCGGCGGAAGAGACCCATTACTTC.

This clonotype came up many times. CDR3 in amino acids: CASSLRRDGDTQYF. CDR3 nucleotide sequence: TGTGCCAGCAGCTTACGTCGGGACGGAGATACGCAGTATTTT. This chain uses TRBV7-2 with TRBJ2-3; D is possibly TRBD1 or TRBD2 (5 bases each). Germline loops: CDR1 SGHTA, CDR2 FQGNSA. The CDR3 has 14 residues. V lost 2 bases and J 5 bases, leaving 11 bases between the germline ends.

A remark on this clonotype: With a much larger clone just one base away, this may be a read error. The chain carries TRBV7-2 and TRBJ2-3; possibly TRBD2 for D (5 bases). V was cut by 5 bases and J by 5 bases, with 20 bases left in between. The CDR3 loop spans 16 amino acids. Per the germline V gene, CDR1 is SGHTA and CDR2 is FQGNSA. This CDR3 reads CASSAPGGLPVDTQYF. DNA of the CDR3: TGTGCCAGCAGCGCTCCAGGAGGCTTACCGGTAGATACGCAGTATTTT.

This chain joins TRBV29-1 and TRBJ2-5, with D possibly being TRBD2 (5 bases). The germline gives CDR1 SQVTM, CDR2 ANQGSEA. V shed 6 bases and J shed 1 base, with 27 bases lying between them. The CDR3 length is 18 residues. CDR3 DNA: TGCAGCGTCCCTACCCAGGCGGCCGAGCGGAGCCTCCAAGAGACCCAGTACTTC. Residues: CSVPTQAAERSLQETQYF.

The V and J genes are TRBV29-1 and TRBJ1-2; D may be TRBD1 (6 bases). The germline CDR1 and CDR2 sequences are SQVTM and ANQGSEA. Trimming cost V 7 bases and J 8 bases, with 14 bases left between them. The CDR3 has 11 residues. The CDR3 nucleotides read TGCAGCGCCGGGGGCACCAAAGGCTACACCTTC. It codes for CSAGGTKGYTF. The full variable domain, rest sourced from reference TRBV29-1 and TRBJ1-2, is SAVISQKPSRDICQRGTSLTIQCQVDSQVTMMFWYRQQPGQSLTLIATANQGSEATYESGFVIDKFPISRPNLTFSTLTVSNMSPEDSSIYLCSAGGTKGYTFGSGTRLTVV.

The rearrangement uses TRBV7-9 and TRBJ1-2; tentative D call: TRBD1 (6 bases). Trimming took 11 bases from V and 8 from J, leaving 21 bases between them. The CDR3 contains 13 residues. Germline lookup yields CDR1 SEHNR and CDR2 FQNEAQ (reference sequence). The CDR3 loop reads CAFLLGGRDGYTF. The CDR3 bases are TGTGCCTTCCTACTCGGGGGCCGAGACGGCTACACCTTC.

The chain carries TRBV7-9 and TRBJ2-1, with D unclear. The CDR3 length is 9 residues. Germline CDR1 reads SEHNR; CDR2 reads FQNEAQ (reference sequence). The ends were cut back, 5 bases at V and 15 bases at J, with 8 bases in the middle. The CDR3 is CASSPSLFF. The CDR3 DNA reads TGTGCCAGCAGCCCTTCCCTGTTCTTC. The full variable domain, in which reference TRBV7-9 and TRBJ2-1 provide the parts outside the CDR3, is DTGVSQNPRHKITKRGQNVTFRCDPISEHNRLYWYRQTLGQGPEFLTYFQNEAQLEKSRLLSDRFSAERPKGSFSTLEIQRTEQGDSAMYLCASSPSLFFGPGTRLTVL.

This clonotype has a handful of counts. The chain has TRBV5-1 and TRBJ1-1; 8 positions agree with TRBD1. The germline V gene has CDR1 SGHRS and CDR2 YFSETQ. V shed 5 bases, J shed 3 bases, and the junction held 6 bases outside the gene matches. The CDR3 totals 14 residues. The CDR3 DNA sequence: TGCGCCAGCAGATTTACGACAGGGGACACTGAAGCTTTCTTT. This encodes CASRFTTGDTEAFF. Full variable domain (missing parts from reference TRBV5-1 and TRBJ1-1): KAGVTQTPRYLIKTRGQQVTLSCSPISGHRSVSWYQQTPGQGLQFLFEYFSETQRNKGNFPGRFSGRQFSNSRSEMNVSTLELGDSALYLCASRFTTGDTEAFFGQGTRLTVV.

This clonotype occurred a few times. The CDR3 sequence: CSVGRGNGGNEQFF. For the CDR3, the DNA is TGCAGCGTTGGTAGGGGGAATGGGGGTAATGAGCAGTTCTTC. The J gene is TRBJ2-1, the V gene TRBV29-1, with TRBD1 as a possible D gene (6 bases). The V end was cut by 4 bases, the J end by 7 bases, with 17 bases between. Germline assignment: CDR1 SQVTM and CDR2 ANQGSEA. The CDR3 sequence is 14 residues long.

In regard to this clonotype: This is likely a read error, given that the CDR3 carries no conserved phenylalanine or tryptophan at its end. CDR3 region: CASSPGQGQLSYNEQFL. CDR3 in DNA: TGCGCCAGCAGCCCGGGACAGGGCCAACTCTCCTACAATGAGCAGTTCCTC. The chain recombines TRBV5-1 with TRBJ2-1; 9 bases align to TRBD1. The CDR3 totals 17 residues. Germline CDR1 and CDR2: SGHRS and YFSETQ. With 4 bases clipped from V and 0 bases from J, the junction kept 8 bases outside the gene matches.

A few counts support this clonotype. This chain joins TRBV6-1 and TRBJ1-5, with 7 bases identical to TRBD1. This CDR3 has 15 residues. V gave up 6 bases and J gave up 4 bases; unmatched junction bases: 9. Per the germline V gene, CDR1 is MNHNS and CDR2 is SASEGT. The CDR3 DNA reads as TGTGCCAGCAGGGTCGCGGGACAGAGAAATCAGCCCCAGCATTTT. Translated: CASRVAGQRNQPQHF.

This chain uses TRBV28 with TRBJ1-3; no firm D call. Trimming removed 2 bases from V and 4 bases from J, with 12 bases in between. CDR1 and CDR2 (germline): MDHEN, SYDVKM. This CDR3 is 15 amino acids long. CDR3 loop: CASSLGVIPGNTIYF. CDR3 nucleotide sequence: TGTGCCAGCAGTTTAGGGGTTATCCCGGGAAACACCATATATTTT.

The V call is TRBV7-9, the J call TRBJ1-5, with D possibly being TRBD1 (5 bases). The CDR3 is made up of 12 amino acids. Germline V gene lookup returns CDR1 SEHNR and CDR2 FQNEAQ (reference sequence). Trimming took 5 bases from V and 6 from J, leaving 8 bases between them. The CDR3 DNA reads as TGTGCCAGCAGCATGGACATTCAGCCCCAGCATTTT. It specifies CASSMDIQPQHF.

In DNA, the CDR3 is TGTGCCAGCAGCCGAGACGACAGGGGGACTCAAGAGACCCAGTACTTC. Amino acid sequence: CASSRDDRGTQETQYF. The gene calls are TRBV11-2 and TRBJ2-5, with TRBD1 matching 9 bases. Losses at the gene ends were 5 bases for V and 2 bases for J; bases not matched to a gene: 9. The CDR3 covers 16 residues. CDR1 SGHAT and CDR2 FQNNGV come from the germline V gene.

This chain joins TRBV5-1 and TRBJ2-1, with 9 bases identical to TRBD2. The CDR3 contains 13 residues. The V gene end was trimmed by 2 bases and the J gene end by 9 bases; junction bases not matched to a gene: 3. Germline V gene data show CDR1 as SGHRS and CDR2 as YFSETQ. The CDR3 coding sequence is TGCGCCAGCAGCTTTTTTAGCGGGGGTGAGCAGTTCTTC. As protein: CASSFFSGGEQFF.

This clonotype was seen ten or more times. J is TRBJ2-6 and V is TRBV12-3 or TRBV12-4, with D hard to call. This CDR3 has 15 residues. V lost 6 bases to trimming and J lost 2 bases, with 11 bases between them. CDR3 DNA sequence: TGTGCCAGCAGAAGCCCCATAGCTGGGGCCAACGTCCTGACTTTC. Residues: CASRSPIAGANVLTF.

There are many counts of this clonotype. The chain links TRBV6-1 to TRBJ1-5; 8 bases line up with TRBD1. V was pared by 10 bases and J by 7 bases, with 3 bases of the junction left unmatched. This CDR3 spans 11 amino acids. Per the germline V gene, CDR1 is MNHNS and CDR2 is SASEGT. The CDR3 DNA is TGTGCCATCGGGACAGGCCAGCCCCAGCATTTT. Residues: CAIGTGQPQHF.

The chain links TRBV10-3 to TRBJ2-3; 7 nucleotides align to TRBD1. The CDR3 totals 20 residues. J was trimmed by 1 base and V by 5 bases; bases with no gene match: 21. Germline lookup yields CDR1 ENHRY and CDR2 SYGVKD. The CDR3 reads CAISPYNLGQVDWGTDTQYF. The DNA of the CDR3 is TGTGCCATCAGTCCTTATAACTTAGGACAGGTGGACTGGGGCACAGATACGCAGTATTTT.

This clonotype was detected many times. The V gene is TRBV6-2 or TRBV6-3, the J gene TRBJ2-1, with D possibly matching TRBD1 (5 bases). CDR3 length: 15 amino acids. CDR1 MNHEY and CDR2 SVGEGT come from the germline V gene. Trimming took off 10 bases at V and 5 bases at J, with 21 bases between the two ends. The CDR3 is CATDPRGRENNEQFF. CDR3 bases: TGTGCCACCGACCCTCGAGGCAGGGAAAACAATGAGCAGTTCTTC.

The chain carries TRBV12-3 or TRBV12-4 and TRBJ2-7; 13 nucleotides line up with TRBD2. The V and J ends lost 4 bases and 11 bases, in that order; junction bases with no gene match: 8. This CDR3 spans 14 amino acids. The CDR3 reads CASSSRGTSGMKYF. For the CDR3, the DNA is TGTGCCAGCAGTTCGAGGGGGACTAGCGGGATGAAGTACTTC.

This clonotype has ten or more counts. V and J are TRBV7-2 and TRBJ2-5; D assignment may be TRBD1 or TRBD2 (5 bases each). The CDR3 sequence is 14 residues long. Deletions cut 5 bases from V and 0 bases from J, with 10 bases between. CDR1 and CDR2 from the germline V gene are SGHTA and FQGNSA. CDR3 amino acids: CASSRGPDQETQYF. As DNA, the CDR3 is TGTGCCAGCAGCCGGGGACCTGACCAAGAGACCCAGTACTTC.

This clonotype turned up a few times. V gene TRBV15 combines with J gene TRBJ1-5, with D perhaps TRBD1 (5 bases). Trimming pared 5 bases from V and 6 bases from J, leaving 23 bases between. Per germline, CDR1 LNHNV and CDR2 YYDKDF (reference sequence). The CDR3 has 17 amino acids. The CDR3 is CATSAGRLGGTSQPQHF. Here the CDR3 DNA reads TGTGCCACCAGCGCCGGTAGGCTGGGGGGTACGAGTCAGCCCCAGCATTTT.

V and J are TRBV10-3 and TRBJ2-7, with 7 positions matching TRBD1. The CDR3 is 14 residues long. J gave up 2 bases and V 7 bases, and 8 bases lay outside the gene matches. Germline V gene lookup returns CDR1 ENHRY and CDR2 SYGVKD. CDR3 residues: CAINIGQVAYEQYF. The CDR3, as DNA: TGTGCCATCAACATTGGACAGGTGGCCTACGAGCAGTACTTC.

This clonotype was picked up a small number of times. The V gene is TRBV6-1, the J gene TRBJ2-7; 7 bases map to TRBD2. The CDR3 totals 15 residues. CDR1 is MNHNS and CDR2 is SASEGT in the germline V gene. With 1 base clipped from V and 3 bases from J, the junction kept 6 bases outside the gene matches. The CDR3, as DNA: TGTGCCAGCAGTGAAGGGGCGGGGGAAGGCTACGAGCAGTACTTC. It specifies CASSEGAGEGYEQYF.

As to this clonotype: This may arise from a read error, as a much more abundant clone is one base away. The CDR3 coding sequence is TGTGCCAGCAGCTTACCCCACAGACTAGCGGGGGGGATGGGGTTCGAGCAGTACTTC. Protein sequence: CASSLPHRLAGGMGFEQYF. V gene TRBV7-2 combines with J gene TRBJ2-7; TRBD2 aligns across 14 bases. The junction had 15 bases not matched to a gene; V was cut back by 2 bases and J by 6 bases. The CDR3 is made up of 19 amino acids. Per germline, CDR1 SGHTA and CDR2 FQGNSA.

This clonotype was recorded only once. Since a much larger clone is just one base distant, this may be a read error. This chain links TRBV7-8 with TRBJ2-2, with D perhaps matching TRBD1 (5 bases). The CDR3 consists of 15 residues. Germline V CDR1 and CDR2: SGHVS, FQNEAQ. The CDR3 nucleotides read TGTGCCAGCAGATTAGGACACCCGAACACCGGGGAGCTGTTTTTT. Its translation is CASRLGHPNTGELFF.

This clonotype was counted only a few times. The V gene is TRBV7-2, the J gene TRBJ2-1; D unclear. Trimming removed 8 bases from V and 0 bases from J, with 17 bases in between. Looked up from germline, CDR1 is SGHTA and CDR2 is FQGNSA. This CDR3 is built from 16 residues. CDR3 residues: CASSRRETFSYNEQFF. The CDR3 DNA is TGTGCCAGCTCGCGTAGGGAAACCTTCTCCTACAATGAGCAGTTCTTC.